What follows describes a single T cell receptor (beta chain). No antigen is known for it. This record belongs to a study of CD8+CD57+ T cells in acquired aplastic anemia. The overall study: Sorting CD4+ and CD8+ cells gave DNA averaging around 3 ug. Roughly 11 million reads, on average, were obtained for CD4+ cells from healthy donors.

General study points: Patients and controls turned out to have 25 to 30 CD8+ CDR3 sequences in common.

The CDR3 length is 20 residues. With V trimmed by 1 base and J by 5 bases, 18 bases remained unmatched. Germline V gene data show CDR1 as DFQATT and CDR2 as SNEGSKA (reference sequence). Profiles of TCR beta VDJ and CDR3 were generated from a genomic DNA template. TCRdb re-called the reads through MiXCR, storing one row per CDR3 protein. The table lists some 120,000 distinct CDR3 sequences, 40% to 60% of them singletons. This receptor was identified in a human donor in good health, serving as a control. The chain employs TRBV20-1 and TRBJ2-1; 12 bases match TRBD1. The sample consisted of sorted CD4+, CD8+, or CD8+CD57+ T cells (not recorded which) from PBMCs. The CDR3 here is CSARVGQGALESDRDNEQFF. Here the CDR3 DNA reads TGCAGTGCTAGAGTGGGACAGGGGGCGCTGGAATCCGACCGAGACAATGAGCAGTTCTTC.